Reported below is one T cell receptor beta chain. Its specificity is not known. The CDR3 loop spans 16 amino acids. Germline assignment: CDR1 SNHLY and CDR2 FYNNEI. The V and J ends lost 4 bases and 0 bases, in that order; junction bases with no gene match: 5. The sample belongs to a study of shared clonotypes between healthy human individuals. Whole-study context: Two women and three men aged 18 to 49 served as donors. For every donor, three CD4 naive, three CD4 memory, two CD8 naive and one CD8 memory plates were used.

Study-level points and caveats: Some clonotypes were shared by all four sorted-subset donors, while others were not shared. The non-shared ones had lower generation probabilities than the shared ones.

In replicate PCRs of sorted subsets, roughly 200 ng DNA, about 30,000 T cell genomes, was used. Method: immunoSEQ multiplex PCR; TCRdb's copy keeps in-frame clones and lacks some. The sample holds about 1 million clones, around 75% seen once. The specimen was memory CD4+ T cells sorted from blood. Described subset: CD45RA-negative fraction. The clonotype comes from a man younger than 35 in good health. The rearrangement uses TRBV2 and TRBJ1-5; 8 bases are a match to TRBD1. Written as DNA, the CDR3 is TGTGCCAGCAGTGCCGGGACAGGTTATAGCAATCAGCCCCAGCATTTT. It specifies CASSAGTGYSNQPQHF.